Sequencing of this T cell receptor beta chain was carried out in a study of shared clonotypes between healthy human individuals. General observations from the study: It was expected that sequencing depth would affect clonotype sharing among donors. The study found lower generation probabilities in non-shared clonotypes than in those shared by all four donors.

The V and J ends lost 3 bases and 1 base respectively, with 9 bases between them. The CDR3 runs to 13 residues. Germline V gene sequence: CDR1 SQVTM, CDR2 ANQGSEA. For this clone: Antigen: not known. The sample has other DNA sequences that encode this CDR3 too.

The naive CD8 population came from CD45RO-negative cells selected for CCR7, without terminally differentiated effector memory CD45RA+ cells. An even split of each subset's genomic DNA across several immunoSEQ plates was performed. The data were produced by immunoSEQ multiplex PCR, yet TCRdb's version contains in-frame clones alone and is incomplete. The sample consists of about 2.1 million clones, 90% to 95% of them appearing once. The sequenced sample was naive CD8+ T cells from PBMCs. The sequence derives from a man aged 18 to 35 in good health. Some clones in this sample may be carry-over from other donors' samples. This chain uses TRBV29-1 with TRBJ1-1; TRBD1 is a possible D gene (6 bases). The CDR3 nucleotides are TGCAGCGTTGATTCGGGACAGAACACTGAAGCTTTCTTT. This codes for CSVDSGQNTEAFF.